The rows below give T cell receptor beta chains drawn from one sample of a study of T cell repertoires in cytomegalovirus infection. One entry per CDR3 protein results from TCRdb running MiXCR on the reads. In the table there are 55,000 to 85,000 distinct CDR3 sequences, over 3.5% of which are singletons. The sequenced sample was PBMCs. The receptors here all came from a human donor in good health (CMV status not recorded). Some clones in this sample may be carry-over from other donors' samples. Both conserved end residues are part of each CDR3. Fields, in order: CDR3 DNA, CDR3 protein, D gene, V gene, clone size, J gene. A D gene is named only where the DNA matches it firmly. Sizes are listed as once, few, many or a size class.

CDR3 DNA: TGTGCCAGCAGCTTAGTCTTGACCCTAGCCAAAAACATTCAGTACTTC
CDR3 protein: CASSLVLTLAKNIQYF
D gene: NA
V gene: TRBV7-2
clone size: many
J gene: TRBJ2-4

CDR3 DNA: TGTGCCAGCAGTGCACAGGGGACGAGGCACGAGCAGTACTTC
CDR3 protein: CASSAQGTRHEQYF
D gene: TRBD1
V gene: TRBV12-3/TRBV12-4
clone size: many
J gene: TRBJ2-7

CDR3 DNA: TGTGCCAGCAGCTGGGACAGGGGCGCCAACGAGCAGTACTTC
CDR3 protein: CASSWDRGANEQYF
D gene: TRBD1
V gene: TRBV5-4
clone size: many
J gene: TRBJ2-7

CDR3 DNA: TGTGCCAGCAGCGAGGACAGGGGGCATTACTACAATGAGCAGTTCTTC
CDR3 protein: CASSEDRGHYYNEQFF
D gene: TRBD1
V gene: TRBV7-2
clone size: many
J gene: TRBJ2-1

CDR3 DNA: TGTGCCAGCAGCTTCCCGACCCTCAGTTATGGCAATGAGCAGTTCTTC
CDR3 protein: CASSFPTLSYGNEQFF
D gene: NA
V gene: TRBV7-2
clone size: many
J gene: TRBJ2-1

CDR3 DNA: TGTGCCAGCAGCTCCAGACGGCCCGGGGACCGGGAGCTGTTTTTT
CDR3 protein: CASSSRRPGDRELFF
D gene: NA
V gene: TRBV7-4
clone size: many
J gene: TRBJ2-2

CDR3 DNA: TGTGCCAGCAGCCCTTCTACGCGTAGTGAGCAGTTCTTC
CDR3 protein: CASSPSTRSEQFF
D gene: NA
V gene: TRBV7-2
clone size: many
J gene: TRBJ2-1

CDR3 DNA: TGCAGTGCTACACAGGGTCCAGATACGCAGTATTTT
CDR3 protein: CSATQGPDTQYF
D gene: NA
V gene: TRBV20-1
clone size: many
J gene: TRBJ2-3

CDR3 DNA: TGTGCCAGCAGCCGCACGGGGGGGGGGGTTGGCTACACCTTC
CDR3 protein: CASSRTGGGVGYTF
D gene: NA
V gene: TRBV7-6
clone size: many
J gene: TRBJ1-2

CDR3 DNA: TGTGCCAGCAGCATATTAGCGGGAGGCCCGTTCTTC
CDR3 protein: CASSILAGGPFF
D gene: TRBD2
V gene: TRBV7-2
clone size: many
J gene: TRBJ2-1

CDR3 DNA: TGCAGTGCTGCCCTGACTGTTACCAATCAGCCCCAGCATTTT
CDR3 protein: CSAALTVTNQPQHF
D gene: NA
V gene: TRBV20-1
clone size: many
J gene: TRBJ1-5

CDR3 DNA: TGTGCCAGCAGCTTCGGACTAGAAGGAGATACGCAGTATTTT
CDR3 protein: CASSFGLEGDTQYF
D gene: TRBD2
V gene: TRBV7-8
clone size: many
J gene: TRBJ2-3

CDR3 DNA: TGTGCCAGCAGCTTCGGACAGGGTGGCTACGAGCAGTACTTC
CDR3 protein: CASSFGQGGYEQYF
D gene: TRBD1
V gene: TRBV7-2
clone size: many
J gene: TRBJ2-7

CDR3 DNA: TGTGCCAGCAGCTTACCTTCCGGGACTAGCGGGAGCAATGAGCAGTTCTTC
CDR3 protein: CASSLPSGTSGSNEQFF
D gene: TRBD2
V gene: TRBV7-2
clone size: many
J gene: TRBJ2-1

CDR3 DNA: TGTGCCAGCAGCCCGAACAGGGGGCCTGGTGAAAAACTGTTTTTT
CDR3 protein: CASSPNRGPGEKLFF
D gene: TRBD1
V gene: TRBV7-6
clone size: many
J gene: TRBJ1-4

CDR3 DNA: TGTGCCAGCAGTTACACCGGAGTTGGGGCCAACGTCCTGACTTTC
CDR3 protein: CASSYTGVGANVLTF
D gene: NA
V gene: TRBV6-2/TRBV6-3
clone size: many
J gene: TRBJ2-6

CDR3 DNA: TGTGCCAGCAGTTTCGCTAGCGGAGCGGGGGATACGCAGTATTTT
CDR3 protein: CASSFASGAGDTQYF
D gene: TRBD2
V gene: TRBV7-9
clone size: many
J gene: TRBJ2-3

CDR3 DNA: TGTGCCAGCAGCTCACCCCGGGTAGCGGGGGTTAATGAGCAGTTCTTC
CDR3 protein: CASSSPRVAGVNEQFF
D gene: TRBD2
V gene: TRBV7-9
clone size: many
J gene: TRBJ2-1

CDR3 DNA: TGTGCCAGCAGCCCCGCAGGGATCCCCTACGAGCAGTACTTC
CDR3 protein: CASSPAGIPYEQYF
D gene: NA
V gene: TRBV7-6
clone size: many
J gene: TRBJ2-7

CDR3 DNA: TGTGCCAGCAGTCACCGACGGGCGAGGGGCACTGAAGCTTTCTTT
CDR3 protein: CASSHRRARGTEAFF
D gene: NA
V gene: TRBV12-3/TRBV12-4
clone size: many
J gene: TRBJ1-1

CDR3 DNA: TGTGCCAGCAGCGAACAAGAGACCCAGTACTTC
CDR3 protein: CASSEQETQYF
D gene: NA
V gene: TRBV7-2
clone size: many
J gene: TRBJ2-5